These T cell receptor beta chains were read from a single sample in a study of OX40 agonist ivuxolimab in advanced cancers. This table comes from immunoSEQ multiplex PCR, and its TCRdb copy is limited to in-frame clones, with some not included. The table lists about 60,000 clones, about 91% of them singletons. Here the sequenced sample was CD4+ or CD8+ T cells sorted from blood, taken in a trial of the OX40 agonist ivuxolimab. The receptors here all came from an adult with an advanced solid tumor such as melanoma, head and neck, liver or kidney cancer. Each CDR3 is given with its conserved first and last residue. Each record gives: D gene, V gene, J gene, clone size, CDR3 protein, CDR3 DNA. D genes are given only for firm matches. The listing skips clone size in some rows; elsewhere it reads once, few, many or a size class.

d_gene: .
v_gene: TRBV30
j_gene: TRBJ1-2
abundance: .
CDR3aa: CAWTTKTLANGYTF
CDR3nt: TGTGCCTGGACTACTAAAACCTTAGCTAATGGCTACACCTTC

d_gene: TRBD1
v_gene: TRBV29-1
j_gene: TRBJ1-1
abundance: few
CDR3aa: CSGGQLNTEAFF
CDR3nt: TGCAGCGGGGGACAGCTGAACACTGAAGCTTTCTTT

d_gene: .
v_gene: TRBV6-5
j_gene: TRBJ2-1
abundance: .
CDR3aa: CASSPSDSYNEQFF
CDR3nt: TGTGCCAGCAGTCCCTCGGACAGTTACAATGAGCAGTTCTTC

d_gene: TRBD2
v_gene: TRBV7-8
j_gene: TRBJ2-7
abundance: once
CDR3aa: CASSLRLAYEQYF
CDR3nt: TGTGCCAGCAGCTTACGACTAGCTTACGAGCAGTACTTC

d_gene: TRBD1
v_gene: TRBV30
j_gene: TRBJ1-4
abundance: .
CDR3aa: CAWRPGQDNEKLFF
CDR3nt: TGTGCCTGGAGGCCGGGACAGGATAATGAAAAACTGTTTTTT

d_gene: TRBD2
v_gene: TRBV4-1
j_gene: TRBJ2-1
abundance: .
CDR3aa: CASSQDFSSGGYNEQFF
CDR3nt: TGCGCCAGCAGCCAAGATTTTTCTAGCGGGGGTTACAATGAGCAGTTCTTC

d_gene: TRBD1
v_gene: TRBV5-8
j_gene: TRBJ1-5
abundance: once
CDR3aa: CASSRVLGQGRGVGNQPQHF
CDR3nt: TGTGCCAGCAGCCGGGTATTGGGACAGGGAAGGGGAGTGGGCAATCAGCCCCAGCATTTT

d_gene: TRBD1
v_gene: TRBV18
j_gene: TRBJ1-1
abundance: once
CDR3aa: CASSGQGLTPFTEAFF
CDR3nt: TGTGCCAGCTCAGGACAGGGTCTGACCCCCTTTACTGAAGCTTTCTTT

d_gene: .
v_gene: TRBV2
j_gene: TRBJ2-4
abundance: .
CDR3aa: CASRLTVGVNIQYF
CDR3nt: TGTGCCAGCAGACTAACGGTGGGAGTAAACATTCAGTACTTC

d_gene: .
v_gene: TRBV5-4
j_gene: TRBJ2-7
abundance: .
CDR3aa: CASSAGPLRASYEQYF
CDR3nt: TGTGCCAGCAGCGCCGGACCCCTCCGGGCCTCCTACGAGCAGTACTTC

d_gene: TRBD1
v_gene: TRBV5-5
j_gene: TRBJ2-3
abundance: .
CDR3aa: CASSLRGPGQGTDTQYF
CDR3nt: TGTGCCAGCAGCTTGAGGGGACCGGGACAGGGTACAGATACGCAGTATTTT

d_gene: .
v_gene: TRBV2
j_gene: TRBJ2-3
abundance: .
CDR3aa: CASRDFLSTDTQYF
CDR3nt: TGTGCCAGCAGGGACTTTTTAAGCACAGATACGCAGTATTTT

d_gene: TRBD1
v_gene: TRBV5-4
j_gene: TRBJ1-1
abundance: .
CDR3aa: CASSMGQESEAFF
CDR3nt: TGTGCCAGCAGCATGGGACAGGAAAGTGAAGCTTTCTTT

d_gene: .
v_gene: TRBV7-2
j_gene: TRBJ1-5
abundance: .
CDR3aa: CASSSYRVEQPQHF
CDR3nt: TGTGCCAGCAGCTCCTACAGAGTAGAGCAGCCCCAGCATTTT

d_gene: .
v_gene: TRBV6-1
j_gene: TRBJ1-3
abundance: .
CDR3aa: CASSLRTVGNTIYF
CDR3nt: TGTGCCAGCTCTTTGCGTACTGTTGGAAACACCATATATTTT

d_gene: .
v_gene: TRBV6-1
j_gene: TRBJ1-4
abundance: .
CDR3aa: CASRFTGLGDEKLFF
CDR3nt: TGTGCCAGCAGGTTTACAGGGCTAGGGGATGAAAAACTGTTTTTT

d_gene: .
v_gene: TRBV6-5
j_gene: TRBJ1-1
abundance: .
CDR3aa: CASSSKTGLPEAFF
CDR3nt: TGTGCCAGCAGTTCCAAGACAGGATTACCTGAAGCTTTCTTT

d_gene: .
v_gene: TRBV27
j_gene: TRBJ2-1
abundance: .
CDR3aa: CASSSQPLAEPYNEQFF
CDR3nt: TGTGCCAGCAGTTCACAACCCTTAGCGGAACCCTACAATGAGCAGTTCTTC

d_gene: .
v_gene: TRBV18
j_gene: TRBJ2-3
abundance: .
CDR3aa: CASSPGGSSTDTQYF
CDR3nt: TGTGCCAGCTCACCAGGGGGAAGTAGCACAGATACGCAGTATTTT

d_gene: .
v_gene: TRBV7-2
j_gene: TRBJ2-2
abundance: .
CDR3aa: CASSLFAANTGELFF
CDR3nt: TGTGCCAGCAGCTTATTTGCAGCAAACACCGGGGAGCTGTTTTTT

d_gene: TRBD1
v_gene: TRBV29-1
j_gene: TRBJ2-5
abundance: .
CDR3aa: CSVMGQREETQYF
CDR3nt: TGCAGCGTTATGGGACAGAGAGAAGAGACCCAGTACTTC

d_gene: .
v_gene: TRBV5-4
j_gene: TRBJ2-2
abundance: .
CDR3aa: CASSSKTGPGELFF
CDR3nt: TGTGCCAGCAGCTCAAAAACAGGGCCCGGGGAGCTGTTTTTT

d_gene: .
v_gene: TRBV29-1
j_gene: TRBJ1-1
abundance: .
CDR3aa: CSAALQILNTEAFF
CDR3nt: TGCAGCGCAGCTTTACAGATACTGAACACTGAAGCTTTCTTT

d_gene: .
v_gene: TRBV19
j_gene: TRBJ2-5
abundance: .
CDR3aa: CASSPGGDGETQYF
CDR3nt: TGTGCCAGTAGTCCGGGTGGGGATGGGGAGACCCAGTACTTC

d_gene: .
v_gene: TRBV6-5
j_gene: TRBJ1-2
abundance: .
CDR3aa: CASSFQRGGVDYGYTF
CDR3nt: TGTGCCAGCAGTTTCCAAAGGGGAGGGGTGGACTATGGCTACACCTTC

d_gene: TRBD1
v_gene: TRBV6-5
j_gene: TRBJ2-7
abundance: .
CDR3aa: CASSRQGEYEQYF
CDR3nt: TGTGCCAGCAGCCGGCAGGGGGAGTACGAGCAGTACTTC

d_gene: TRBD2
v_gene: TRBV10-3
j_gene: TRBJ2-3
abundance: .
CDR3aa: CASRTSGSGDTQYF
CDR3nt: TGTGCCTCCCGGACTAGCGGGAGTGGAGATACGCAGTATTTT

d_gene: .
v_gene: TRBV19
j_gene: TRBJ1-5
abundance: .
CDR3aa: CASSMPRGFNQPQHF
CDR3nt: TGTGCCAGTAGTATGCCCAGGGGTTTCAATCAGCCCCAGCATTTT

d_gene: .
v_gene: TRBV6-6
j_gene: TRBJ1-1
abundance: .
CDR3aa: CASSYGGRATEAFF
CDR3nt: TGTGCCAGCAGTTACGGGGGCAGGGCCACTGAAGCTTTCTTT

d_gene: TRBD1
v_gene: TRBV11-1
j_gene: TRBJ2-1
abundance: .
CDR3aa: CASSQGTGPYNEQFF
CDR3nt: TGTGCCAGCAGCCAAGGGACAGGGCCCTACAATGAGCAGTTCTTC

d_gene: .
v_gene: TRBV9
j_gene: TRBJ1-2
abundance: .
CDR3aa: CASSKVGGDGYGYTF
CDR3nt: TGTGCCAGCAGCAAAGTGGGGGGCGATGGCTATGGCTACACCTTC

d_gene: .
v_gene: TRBV28
j_gene: TRBJ2-1
abundance: .
CDR3aa: CASSRTRYEQFF
CDR3nt: TGTGCCAGCAGTCGCACTAGGTATGAGCAGTTCTTC

d_gene: TRBD1
v_gene: TRBV19
j_gene: TRBJ2-7
abundance: .
CDR3aa: CASSNPGQGFYEQYF
CDR3nt: TGTGCCAGCAGCAATCCGGGACAGGGGTTCTACGAGCAGTACTTC

d_gene: .
v_gene: TRBV2
j_gene: TRBJ2-1
abundance: .
CDR3aa: CASSEARQTGDYNEQFF
CDR3nt: TGTGCCAGCAGTGAAGCGCGTCAAACGGGGGACTACAATGAGCAGTTCTTC

d_gene: TRBD1
v_gene: TRBV6-1
j_gene: TRBJ1-2
abundance: .
CDR3aa: CASRDRVWGYTF
CDR3nt: TGTGCCAGCCGGGACAGGGTCTGGGGCTACACCTTC

d_gene: .
v_gene: TRBV2
j_gene: TRBJ1-5
abundance: medium-sized
CDR3aa: CASSEALTAGKHF
CDR3nt: TGTGCCAGCAGTGAAGCGCTTACAGCCGGCAAGCATTTT

d_gene: .
v_gene: TRBV30
j_gene: TRBJ2-2
abundance: .
CDR3aa: CAARRSNTGELFF
CDR3nt: TGTGCCGCCAGGAGATCCAACACCGGGGAGCTGTTTTTT

d_gene: TRBD2
v_gene: TRBV28
j_gene: TRBJ2-7
abundance: .
CDR3aa: CASSLSLAGVHEQYF
CDR3nt: TGTGCCAGCAGTTTAAGCCTAGCGGGAGTCCACGAGCAGTACTTC